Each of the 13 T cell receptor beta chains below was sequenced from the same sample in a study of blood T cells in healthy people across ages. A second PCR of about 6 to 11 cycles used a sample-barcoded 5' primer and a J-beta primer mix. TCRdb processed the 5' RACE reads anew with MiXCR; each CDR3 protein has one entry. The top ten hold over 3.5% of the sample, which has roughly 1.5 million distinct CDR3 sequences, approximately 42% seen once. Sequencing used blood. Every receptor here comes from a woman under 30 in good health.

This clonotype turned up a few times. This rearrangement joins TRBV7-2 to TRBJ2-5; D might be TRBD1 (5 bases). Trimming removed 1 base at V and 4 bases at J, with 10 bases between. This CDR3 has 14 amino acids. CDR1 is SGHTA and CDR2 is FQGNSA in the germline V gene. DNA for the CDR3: TGTGCCAGCAGCTTAGTAATAGGGGTAGAGACCCAGTACTTC. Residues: CASSLVIGVETQYF.

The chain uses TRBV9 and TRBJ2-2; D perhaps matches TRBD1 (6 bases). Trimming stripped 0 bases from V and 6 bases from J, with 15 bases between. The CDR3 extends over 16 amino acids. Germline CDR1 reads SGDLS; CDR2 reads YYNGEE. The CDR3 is CASSVVGGPVAGELFF. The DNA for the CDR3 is TGTGCCAGCAGCGTAGTTGGGGGCCCGGTGGCCGGGGAGCTGTTTTTT.

The CDR3 loop reads CSVARGGRRTEAFF. CDR3 bases: TGCAGCGTTGCCCGGGGTGGGCGTAGGACTGAAGCTTTCTTT. The V and J genes are TRBV29-1 and TRBJ1-1; D remains unclear. CDR3 length equals 14 residues. V lost 4 bases, J lost 5 bases, and 17 bases lay in between. Germline loops: CDR1 SQVTM, CDR2 ANQGSEA.

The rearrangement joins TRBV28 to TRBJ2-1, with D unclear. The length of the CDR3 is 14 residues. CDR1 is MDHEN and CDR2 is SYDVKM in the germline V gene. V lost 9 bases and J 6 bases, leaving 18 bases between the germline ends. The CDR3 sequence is CASSRAIGLNEQFF. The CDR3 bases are TGTGCCAGTAGTCGTGCGATAGGCCTCAATGAGCAGTTCTTC.

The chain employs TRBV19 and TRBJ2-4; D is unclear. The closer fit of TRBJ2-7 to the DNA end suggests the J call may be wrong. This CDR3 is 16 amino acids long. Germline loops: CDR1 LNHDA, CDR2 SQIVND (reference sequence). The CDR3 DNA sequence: TGTGCCAGTAGTATCTCCACCCAACCGCGCAACTACGAGCAGTACTTC. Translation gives CASSISTQPRNYEQYF.

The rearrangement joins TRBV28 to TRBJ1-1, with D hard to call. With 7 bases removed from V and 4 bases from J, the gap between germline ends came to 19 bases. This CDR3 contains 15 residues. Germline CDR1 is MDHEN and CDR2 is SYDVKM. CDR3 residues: CASTPTGLRGTEAFF. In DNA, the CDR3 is TGTGCCAGCACCCCGACCGGGCTTAGAGGCACTGAAGCTTTCTTT. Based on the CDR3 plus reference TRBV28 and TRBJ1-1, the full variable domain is DVKVTQSSRYLVKRTGEKVFLECVQDMDHENMFWYRQDPGLGLRLIYFSYDVKMKEKGDIPEGYSVSREKKERFSLILESASTNQTSMYLCASTPTGLRGTEAFFGQGTRLTVV.

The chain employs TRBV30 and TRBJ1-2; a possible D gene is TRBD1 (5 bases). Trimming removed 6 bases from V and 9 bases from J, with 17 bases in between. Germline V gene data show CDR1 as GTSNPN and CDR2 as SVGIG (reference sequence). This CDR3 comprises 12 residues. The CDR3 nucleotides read TGTGCCTGTAGGACACTCACCCCCCGCTACACCTTC. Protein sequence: CACRTLTPRYTF.

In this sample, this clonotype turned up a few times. The CDR3 DNA follows: TGTGCCAGCAACCAAGAGACCCAGTTCTTC. The encoded protein is CASNQETQFF. The gene calls are TRBV2 and TRBJ2-5; unclear D gene. The J call may be incorrect, as the DNA end agrees better with TRBJ2-1. This CDR3 is built from 10 residues. Germline V gene sequence: CDR1 SNHLY, CDR2 FYNNEI.

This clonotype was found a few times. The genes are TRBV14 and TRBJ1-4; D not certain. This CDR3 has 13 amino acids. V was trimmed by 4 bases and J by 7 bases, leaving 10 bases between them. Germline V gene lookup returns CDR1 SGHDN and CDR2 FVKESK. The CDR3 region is CASSRSSTEKLFF. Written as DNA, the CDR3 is TGTGCCAGCAGCCGATCAAGTACTGAAAAACTGTTTTTT.

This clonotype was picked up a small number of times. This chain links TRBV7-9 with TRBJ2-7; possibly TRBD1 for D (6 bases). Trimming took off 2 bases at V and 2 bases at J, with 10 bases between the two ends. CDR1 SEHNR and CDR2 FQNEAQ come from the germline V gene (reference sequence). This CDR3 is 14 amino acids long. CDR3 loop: CASSLSQGPYEQYF. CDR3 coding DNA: TGTGCCAGCAGCTTATCCCAGGGGCCCTACGAGCAGTACTTC.

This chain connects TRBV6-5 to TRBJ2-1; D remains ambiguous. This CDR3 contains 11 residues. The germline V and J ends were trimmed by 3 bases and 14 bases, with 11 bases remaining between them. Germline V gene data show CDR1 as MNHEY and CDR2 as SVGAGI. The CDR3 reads CASSYGPAEFF. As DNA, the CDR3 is TGTGCCAGCAGTTATGGCCCCGCGGAGTTCTTC.

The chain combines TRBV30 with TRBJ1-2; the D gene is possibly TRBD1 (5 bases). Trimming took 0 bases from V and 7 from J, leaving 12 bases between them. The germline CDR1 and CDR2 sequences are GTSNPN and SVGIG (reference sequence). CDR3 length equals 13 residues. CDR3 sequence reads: CAWSVSRDVGYTF. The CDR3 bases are TGTGCCTGGAGTGTATCCAGGGATGTTGGCTACACCTTC.

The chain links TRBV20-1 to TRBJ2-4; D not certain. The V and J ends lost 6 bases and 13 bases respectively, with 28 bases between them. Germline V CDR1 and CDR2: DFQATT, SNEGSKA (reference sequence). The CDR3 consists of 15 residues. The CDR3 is CSANTLAEPNNEQYF. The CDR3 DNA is TGCAGTGCCAACACTCTCGCGGAGCCAAACAATGAGCAGTACTTC.